The 23 T cell receptor beta chains below were found in one sample sequenced in a study of T cells after yellow fever vaccination. TCRdb fed the 5' RACE reads into MiXCR, producing one record per CDR3 protein. The table includes 240,000 or so distinct CDR3 sequences, about 7.1% detected once. This specimen was CD4+ T cells sorted from PBMCs, taken 15 days after the yellow fever booster vaccination. The receptors here all came from a man between 25 and 39 years old who received the YFV17D yellow fever vaccine.

This clonotype appeared many times. The genes are TRBV7-2 and TRBJ1-1; tentatively, D is TRBD1 (6 bases). V shed 1 base and J shed 5 bases, with 11 bases lying between them. The CDR3 is made up of 14 amino acids. Germline V gives CDR1 SGHTA, CDR2 FQGNSA. The CDR3 loop reads CASSLGGAQTEAFF. In DNA form, the CDR3 reads TGTGCCAGCAGCTTAGGGGGGGCTCAAACTGAAGCTTTCTTT.

The rearrangement uses TRBV4-2 and TRBJ2-7, with a tentative D call TRBD2 (6 bases). Deletions cut 0 bases from V and 0 bases from J, with 12 bases between. The CDR3 is 16 residues long. Per the germline V gene, CDR1 is LGHNA and CDR2 is YNFKEQ. The CDR3 DNA reads TGTGCCAGCAGCCAAGATCGGGGACTCATCTCCTACGAGCAGTACTTC. As protein: CASSQDRGLISYEQYF.

This rearrangement joins TRBV12-3 or TRBV12-4 to TRBJ2-3; TRBD2 matches at 15 bases. Trimming took 5 bases from V and 6 from J; bases not matched to a gene: 9. The CDR3 spans 17 residues. The CDR3 DNA follows: TGTGCCAGCAGTCTCGGGACTAGCGGGAGGCTAGTTGATACGCAGTATTTT. Amino acids: CASSLGTSGRLVDTQYF.

The CDR3 sequence: CASSRDSGSSEQYF. The CDR3 coding sequence is TGTGCCAGCAGCCGTGACAGCGGGAGTTCCGAGCAGTACTTC. The chain joins TRBV7-2 to TRBJ2-7; TRBD2 agrees at 8 bases. This CDR3 is 14 amino acids long. Germline CDR1 and CDR2: SGHTA and FQGNSA. The V segment lost 5 bases and the J segment 6 bases; nucleotides outside the gene matches: 9.

The chain uses TRBV5-4 and TRBJ2-2; TRBD2 matches 9 bases. Germline trimming cut 4 bases from V and 6 bases from J; bases unmatched to any gene: 7. The CDR3 covers 15 residues. Germline CDR1 and CDR2: SGHNT and YYREEE (reference sequence). The CDR3, as DNA: TGTGCCAGCAGCGCAATAGCGGGAGCTTCCGGGGAGCTGTTTTTT. Translating it yields CASSAIAGASGELFF.

This clonotype was detected a few times. V gene TRBV2 combines with J gene TRBJ2-1; 10 bases line up with TRBD2. Germline CDR1 SNHLY, CDR2 FYNNEI. There are 15 residues in the CDR3. Trimming took 7 bases from V and 9 from J; bases not matched to a gene: 12. CDR3 protein: CASTPSGRAGGEQFF. The CDR3 region has the DNA TGTGCCAGCACTCCGAGCGGGAGGGCCGGAGGTGAGCAGTTCTTC.

The table lists this clonotype with a few counts. This rearrangement joins TRBV11-2 to TRBJ2-2, with TRBD1 as a possible D gene (6 bases). The CDR3 runs 13 residues. Trimming took off 4 bases at V and 10 bases at J, with 13 bases between the two ends. Germline V gives CDR1 SGHAT, CDR2 FQNNGV. The CDR3 reads CASSSRQEKELFF. DNA of the CDR3: TGTGCCAGCAGCTCCAGACAGGAGAAGGAGCTGTTTTTT. Complete variable domain (other parts from reference TRBV11-2 and TRBJ2-2): EAGVAQSPRYKIIEKRQSVAFWCNPISGHATLYWYQQILGQGPKLLIQFQNNGVVDDSQLPKDRFSAERLKGVDSTLKIQPAKLEDSAVYLCASSSRQEKELFFGEGSRLTVL.

This clonotype appeared a few times. This chain uses TRBV5-1 with TRBJ2-7; D possibly corresponds to TRBD1 (6 bases). V lost 2 bases to trimming and J lost 0 bases, with 12 bases between them. Looked up from germline, CDR1 is SGHRS and CDR2 is YFSETQ. The CDR3 contains 15 residues. The CDR3 nucleotides read TGCGCCAGCAGCTTCCAGGGGACGATCTCCTACGAGCAGTACTTC. It is translated as CASSFQGTISYEQYF. Full variable domain (missing parts from reference TRBV5-1 and TRBJ2-7): KAGVTQTPRYLIKTRGQQVTLSCSPISGHRSVSWYQQTPGQGLQFLFEYFSETQRNKGNFPGRFSGRQFSNSRSEMNVSTLELGDSALYLCASSFQGTISYEQYFGPGTRLTVT.

There are many counts of this clonotype. The chain links TRBV12-3 or TRBV12-4 to TRBJ2-1; 7 bases match TRBD2. This CDR3 has 14 amino acids. J lost 8 bases, V lost 3 bases, and 7 bases had no gene match. This chain's CDR3 is CASSLKGLDDEQFF. In DNA form, the CDR3 reads TGTGCCAGCAGTTTGAAAGGACTAGACGATGAGCAGTTCTTC.

This clonotype was seen a few times. The J gene is TRBJ2-6, the V gene TRBV4-3; D uncertain. V was clipped by 0 bases and J by 0 bases, with 9 bases between them. Germline V lookup: CDR1 LGHNA, CDR2 YSLEER. The CDR3 has 17 amino acids. The CDR3 here is CASSQDPSNSGANVLTF. The CDR3 DNA is TGCGCCAGCAGCCAAGACCCCAGTAACTCTGGGGCCAACGTCCTGACTTTC.

In its sample, this clonotype was seen many times. The gene calls are TRBV6-1 and TRBJ2-3; perhaps TRBD1 as D (6 bases). Looked up from germline, CDR1 is MNHNS and CDR2 is SASEGT. The CDR3 runs to 13 residues. Trimming pared 11 bases from V and 1 base from J, leaving 13 bases between. The CDR3 DNA reads TGTGCCGCCCGACCAGGGGGCACAGATACGCAGTATTTT. This codes for CAARPGGTDTQYF.

This clonotype was recorded many times. The V gene is TRBV7-2, the J gene TRBJ2-7; 15 bases line up with TRBD2. CDR3 size: 15 residues. CDR1 is SGHTA, CDR2 FQGNSA, per germline. J was trimmed by 7 bases and V by 5 bases; bases with no gene match: 6. CDR3 in DNA: TGTGCCAGCAGCATGGGACTAGCGGGAGGATATGAGCAGTACTTC. This gives the protein CASSMGLAGGYEQYF.

On this clonotype itself: Since a much larger clone is just one base distant, this may be a read error. As DNA, the CDR3 is TGTGACAGCAGTTTAAGGACCTCTGGAAACACCATATATTTT. It is translated as CDSSLRTSGNTIYF. This chain uses TRBV12-3 or TRBV12-4 with TRBJ1-3; D unresolved. The CDR3 spans 14 residues.

This clonotype has a count of ten or more. The chain uses TRBV10-3 and TRBJ2-7; 11 positions agree with TRBD2. V gave up 0 bases and J gave up 1 base; unmatched junction bases: 8. CDR1 and CDR2 (germline): ENHRY, SYGVKD. The length of the CDR3 is 18 residues. The CDR3 reads CAISESSGLAGPSYEQYF. The CDR3 DNA reads TGTGCCATCAGTGAGTCCTCTGGACTAGCGGGTCCTTCCTACGAGCAGTACTTC.

The sample holds many counts of this clonotype. The chain joins TRBV5-1 to TRBJ2-5; no clear D gene. Trimming removed 0 bases at V and 3 bases at J, with 6 bases between. The CDR3 runs to 13 residues. In germline, CDR1 is SGHRS, CDR2 YFSETQ. The CDR3 loop reads CASSLDGEETQYF. The CDR3 DNA is TGCGCCAGCAGCTTGGACGGAGAAGAGACCCAGTACTTC.

The chain joins TRBV7-2 to TRBJ2-7, with 8 nucleotides matching TRBD2. The J segment lost 3 bases and the V segment lost 4 bases, leaving 5 bases of the junction unmatched. From germline, CDR1 is SGHTA and CDR2 FQGNSA. The CDR3 extends over 14 amino acids. As DNA, the CDR3 is TGTGCCAGCAGCTCCATTAGCGGGGACTACGAGCAGTACTTC. It translates to CASSSISGDYEQYF.

This clonotype was counted between two and nine times. The J gene is TRBJ2-7, the V gene TRBV28; D unclear. V lost 6 bases and J 1 base, leaving 19 bases between the germline ends. CDR1 is MDHEN and CDR2 is SYDVKM in the germline V gene. The length of the CDR3 is 16 residues. CDR3 bases: TGTGCCAGCAGAATAGCCTCCGTGGTCAGTTCCTACGAGCAGTACTTC. Translation: CASRIASVVSSYEQYF.

This rearrangement joins TRBV5-1 to TRBJ2-1; possibly TRBD2 for D (5 bases). Trimming took 4 bases from V and 0 from J, leaving 8 bases between them. The V gene's germline CDR1 is SGHRS and CDR2 YFSETQ. This CDR3 contains 14 residues. CDR3 sequence: CASSPGNSYNEQFF. For the CDR3, the DNA is TGCGCCAGCAGCCCCGGGAACTCCTACAATGAGCAGTTCTTC.

This clonotype was seen repeatedly, ten times or more. The gene calls are TRBV12-3 or TRBV12-4 and TRBJ2-3; no definite D call. V was pared by 8 bases and J by 6 bases, with 9 bases between. CDR3 length: 11 amino acids. CDR3 region: CASRLGDTQYF. The CDR3 DNA reads TGTGCCAGCCGCCTCGGGGATACGCAGTATTTT.

This clonotype showed up just a few times. The CDR3 protein is CASSPSGAGAADTQYF. CDR3 coding DNA: TGTGCCAGCAGTCCGTCAGGCGCGGGGGCGGCAGATACGCAGTATTTT. The V and J genes are TRBV12-3 or TRBV12-4 and TRBJ2-3, with D possibly being TRBD2 (7 bases). Trimming left V 5 bases short and J 4 bases short, with 19 bases between. The length of the CDR3 is 16 residues.

To note about this clonotype: This clone may be a read error of a much larger clone one base away. The chain couples TRBV12-3 or TRBV12-4 to TRBJ2-7; D is undetermined. The CDR3 consists of 14 residues. V lost 4 bases and J 3 bases, leaving 13 bases between the germline ends. CDR3: CASSYWTANYEQYF. CDR3 nucleotides: TGTGCCAGCAGTTACTGGACCGCCAACTACGAGCAGTACTTC.

This clonotype was detected many times. The chain joins TRBV3-1 to TRBJ2-7; 7 bases match TRBD2. The germline CDR1 and CDR2 sequences are LGHDT and YNNKEL (reference sequence). The CDR3 has 13 residues. The V gene end was trimmed by 1 base and the J gene end by 6 bases; junction bases not matched to a gene: 3. The CDR3 DNA follows: TGTGCCAGCAGCCAAGCGGGAGGCGCCGAGCAGTACTTC. This encodes CASSQAGGAEQYF.

V usage is TRBV19 and J usage is TRBJ2-2; 9 positions match TRBD2. CDR1 LNHDA and CDR2 SQIVND come from the germline V gene (reference sequence). The CDR3 spans 19 residues. Trimming removed 4 bases from V and 1 base from J; junction bases left unmatched: 13. CDR3 in amino acids: CASSSQRAGGPGNTGELFF. The DNA for the CDR3 is TGTGCCAGTAGTAGCCAACGCGCGGGAGGGCCCGGGAACACCGGGGAGCTGTTTTTT.